Given below is one T cell receptor beta chain in context. V was trimmed by 3 bases and J by 0 bases, leaving 18 bases between them. The CDR3 spans 17 residues. CDR1 LGHNA and CDR2 YNFKEQ come from the germline V gene. The data derive from a study of cytomegalovirus exposure and HLA in healthy donors. As for the study in general: Early on, a data release was issued that held some 85 million unique TCRs from HLA-typed donors.

Primers included in the PCR were 60 Vbeta and 13 Jbeta primers. Profiled with immunoSEQ multiplex PCR; TCRdb holds only in-frame clones, not every one. The data show about 140,000 clones, approximately 80% seen once. The chain joins TRBV4-2 to TRBJ2-7; no clear D gene. Sequencing was carried out using PBMCs. This receptor was identified in a man in his forties in good health and CMV-seronegative. The DNA for the CDR3 is TGTGCCAGCAGCCATCCTGTATTGGTGGGCAGCTCCTACGAGCAGTACTTC. Its translation is CASSHPVLVGSSYEQYF.